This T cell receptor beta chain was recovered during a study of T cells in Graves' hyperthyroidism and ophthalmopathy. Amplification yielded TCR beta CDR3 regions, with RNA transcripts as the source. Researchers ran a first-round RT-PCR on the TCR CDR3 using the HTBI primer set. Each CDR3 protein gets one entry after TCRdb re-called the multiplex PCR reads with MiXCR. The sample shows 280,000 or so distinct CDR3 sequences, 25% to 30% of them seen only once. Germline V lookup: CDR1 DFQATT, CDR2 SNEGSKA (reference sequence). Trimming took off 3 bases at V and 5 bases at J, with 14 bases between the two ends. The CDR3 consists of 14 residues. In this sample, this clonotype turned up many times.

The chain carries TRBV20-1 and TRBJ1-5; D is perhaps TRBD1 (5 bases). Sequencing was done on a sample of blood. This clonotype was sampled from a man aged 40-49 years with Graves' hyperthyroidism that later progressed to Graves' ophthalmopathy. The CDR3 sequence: CSASGGAYDQPQHF. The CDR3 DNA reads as TGCAGTGCTAGTGGTGGGGCGTACGATCAGCCCCAGCATTTT.